What follows is one T cell receptor beta chain and its context. No antigen is known for it. This record belongs to a study of Graves' ophthalmopathy and Graves' hyperthyroidism. Overall study findings and caveats: Researchers report that a 13-signature model separated ophthalmopathy from stable hyperthyroidism, posting about 88% sensitivity and about 80% specificity.

The ends were cut back, 1 base at V and 8 bases at J, with 21 bases in the middle. The germline V gene has CDR1 MGHRA and CDR2 YSYEKL. The CDR3 is made up of 17 amino acids. People with hyperthyroidism were aged 18 to 65 and newly diagnosed, under 2 months' duration. Other autoimmune disease, uncontrolled infection, pregnancy and lactation led to exclusion. Transcripts of RNA were the source for amplifying TCR beta CDR3 regions. HTBI primers served in a first-round RT-PCR, which a second-round multiplex PCR followed. TCRdb recomputed calls from the multiplex PCR reads with MiXCR, one row per CDR3 protein. The table records about 620,000 distinct CDR3 sequences, about 20% of them present only once.

The chain joins TRBV4-1 to TRBJ2-4; D is possibly TRBD2 (7 bases). The origin of this receptor is a woman younger than 30 with stable Graves' hyperthyroidism. Some clones in this sample may be carry-over from other donors' samples. The source material was peripheral blood. The CDR3 spells CASSQVAFGGAGHIQYF. DNA of the CDR3: TGCGCCAGCAGCCAAGTGGCCTTTGGGGGGGCAGGACACATTCAGTACTTC.